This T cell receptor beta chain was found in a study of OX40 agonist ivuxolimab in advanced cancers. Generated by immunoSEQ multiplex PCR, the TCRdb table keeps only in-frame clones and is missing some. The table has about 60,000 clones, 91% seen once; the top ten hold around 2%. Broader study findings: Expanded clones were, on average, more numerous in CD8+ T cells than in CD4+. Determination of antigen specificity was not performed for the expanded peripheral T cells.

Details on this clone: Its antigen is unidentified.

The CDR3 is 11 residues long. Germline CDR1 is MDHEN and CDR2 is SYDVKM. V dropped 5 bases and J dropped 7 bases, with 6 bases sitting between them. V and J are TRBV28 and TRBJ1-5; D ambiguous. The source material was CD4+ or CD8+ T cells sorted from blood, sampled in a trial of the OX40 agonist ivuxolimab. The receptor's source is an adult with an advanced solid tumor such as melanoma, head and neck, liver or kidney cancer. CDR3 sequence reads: CASSAGQPQHF. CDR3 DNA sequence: TGTGCCAGCAGTGCTGGGCAGCCCCAGCATTTT.